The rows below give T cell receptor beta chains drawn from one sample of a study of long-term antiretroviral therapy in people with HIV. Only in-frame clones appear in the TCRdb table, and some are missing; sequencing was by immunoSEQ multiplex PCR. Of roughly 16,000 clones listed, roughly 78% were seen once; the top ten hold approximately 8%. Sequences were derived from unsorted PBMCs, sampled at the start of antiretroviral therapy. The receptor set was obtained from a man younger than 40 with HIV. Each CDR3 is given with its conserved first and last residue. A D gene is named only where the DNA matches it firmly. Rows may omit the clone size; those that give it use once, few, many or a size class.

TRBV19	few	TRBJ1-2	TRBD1	TGTGCCAGTAGTAGGGACAGAGGACACACCTTC	CASSRDRGHTF
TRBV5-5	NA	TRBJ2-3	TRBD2	TGTGCCAGCAGCAGCCGACTAGCTGGTGGCGATACGCAGTATTTT	CASSSRLAGGDTQYF
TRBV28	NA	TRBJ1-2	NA	TGTGCCAGCAGTTTCGGCAGGGTGGGTATTCTTGGCTACACCTTC	CASSFGRVGILGYTF
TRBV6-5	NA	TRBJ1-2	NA	TGTGCCAGCTCCGGCGGGTACTATGGCTACACCTTC	CASSGGYYGYTF
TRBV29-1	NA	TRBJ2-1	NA	TGCAGCGTTGACCCTTCCTACAATGAGCAGTTCTTC	CSVDPSYNEQFF
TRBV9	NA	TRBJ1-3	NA	TGTGCCAGCAGCGAAGGGTATGGAAACACCATATATTTT	CASSEGYGNTIYF
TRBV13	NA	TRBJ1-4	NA	TGTGCCAGCAGCGTAGCGGCAGTAAGTCGAGCTAATGAAAAACTGTTTTTT	CASSVAAVSRANEKLFF
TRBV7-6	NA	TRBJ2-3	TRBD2	TGTGCCAGCAGCACCACGGGAGGGAGCGGCACAGATACGCAGTATTTT	CASSTTGGSGTDTQYF
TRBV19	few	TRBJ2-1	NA	TGTGCCAGTAGTACTACGAGGGGCAATGAGCAGTTCTTC	CASSTTRGNEQFF
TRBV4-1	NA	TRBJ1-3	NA	TGCGCCAGCAGCCAAGTCGCAGGGACTGGAAACACCATATATTTT	CASSQVAGTGNTIYF
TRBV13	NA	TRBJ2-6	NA	TGTGCCAGCAGCTTAGGACGAATCGGAGTCTCTGGGGCCAACGTCCTGACTTTC	CASSLGRIGVSGANVLTF
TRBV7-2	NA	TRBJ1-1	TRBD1	TGTGCCAGCAGCTTATCAGGGGGTTACACTGAAGCTTTCTTT	CASSLSGGYTEAFF
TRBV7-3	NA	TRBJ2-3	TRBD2	TGTGCCAGCAGCTTAACTAGCGGGGAAACAGATACGCAGTATTTT	CASSLTSGETDTQYF
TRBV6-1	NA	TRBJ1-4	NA	TGTGCCAGCAGTGATAGAAGGGATGGGTTCGAAAAACTGTTTTTT	CASSDRRDGFEKLFF
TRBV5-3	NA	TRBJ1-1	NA	TGTGCCAGAAGCCCAGAGGGGAACACTGAAGCTTTCTTT	CARSPEGNTEAFF
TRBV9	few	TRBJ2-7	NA	TGTGCCAGCAGCGTAGCCCCGGCCAACGAGCAGTACTTC	CASSVAPANEQYF
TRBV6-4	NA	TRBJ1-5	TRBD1	TGTGCCAGCAGTGCACCGGGACAGGGGAATCAGCCCCAGCATTTT	CASSAPGQGNQPQHF
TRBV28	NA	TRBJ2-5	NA	TGTGCCAGCAGTTTACAGGGCTTTTCAGAGACCCAGTACTTC	CASSLQGFSETQYF
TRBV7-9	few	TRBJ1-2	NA	TGTGCCAGCAGCTTAACGAATTCCGGCTACACCTTC	CASSLTNSGYTF
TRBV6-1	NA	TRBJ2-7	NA	TGTGCCAGCAGTGAAGCAGGGAGAGGCTACGAGCAGTACTTC	CASSEAGRGYEQYF
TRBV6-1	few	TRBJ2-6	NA	TGTGCCAGCAGTGCCGCCATCCCCTCTGGGGCCAACGTCCTGACTTTC	CASSAAIPSGANVLTF
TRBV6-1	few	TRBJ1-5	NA	TGTGCCAGCAGTGAAGCGGGGGGCGGGAAGCAGCCCCAGCATTTT	CASSEAGGGKQPQHF
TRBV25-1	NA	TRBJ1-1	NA	TGTGCCAGCAGTGAATTAGGGGACCCCTGGGGGAACACTGAAGCTTTCTTT	CASSELGDPWGNTEAFF
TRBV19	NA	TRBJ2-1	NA	TGTGCCAGTAATTGGGCAGGGGCGAACTACAATGAGCAGTTCTTC	CASNWAGANYNEQFF
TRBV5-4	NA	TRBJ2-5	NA	TGTGCCAGCAGCTACGAGCTTTCAGAGACCCAGTACTTC	CASSYELSETQYF
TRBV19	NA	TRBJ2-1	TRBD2	TGTGCCAGTAGTTTAAGCGGGGGGGCCCGGGATGAGCAGTTCTTC	CASSLSGGARDEQFF
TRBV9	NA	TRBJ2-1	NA	TGTGCCAGCAGCGTAGAGTTGGCTACGGGCAATGAGCAGTTCTTC	CASSVELATGNEQFF
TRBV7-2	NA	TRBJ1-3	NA	TGTGCCAGCAGCTTAGAGGTTCCGAACACCATATATTTT	CASSLEVPNTIYF
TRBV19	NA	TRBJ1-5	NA	TGTGCCAGTAGAACCAACACCAGGGCTCAGCCCCAGCATTTT	CASRTNTRAQPQHF
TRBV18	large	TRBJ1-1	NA	TGTGCCAGCTCACCCAGCACAGGGAGCACTGAAGCTTTCTTT	CASSPSTGSTEAFF
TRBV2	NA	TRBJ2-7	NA	TGTGCCAGCAGTGTTAACTACCCTACCTACGAGCAGTACTTC	CASSVNYPTYEQYF
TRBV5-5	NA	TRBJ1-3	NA	TGTGCCAGCAGCTCACAGGGTCTTGGTGGAAACACCATATATTTT	CASSSQGLGGNTIYF
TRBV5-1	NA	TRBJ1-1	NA	TGCGCCAGCAGCTTGGGGGGGCAGCTTGAAGCTTTCTTT	CASSLGGQLEAFF
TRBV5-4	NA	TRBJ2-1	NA	TGTGCCAGCAGCTTGGCCAGAGGGCTAGCTTTCAATGAGCAGTTCTTC	CASSLARGLAFNEQFF
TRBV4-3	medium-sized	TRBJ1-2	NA	TGCGCCAGCAGCCAAGAGGGCGACAGATCCCTTAACTATGGCTACACCTTC	CASSQEGDRSLNYGYTF
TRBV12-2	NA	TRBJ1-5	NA	TGTGCAAGTCGCTTAGCTGTTCGGATTAATCAGCCCCAGCATTTT	CASRLAVRINQPQHF
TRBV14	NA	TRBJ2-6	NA	TGTGCCAGCAGCCGAAGGCTCGCTGGGGCCAACGTCCTGACTTTC	CASSRRLAGANVLTF
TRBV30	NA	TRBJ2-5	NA	TGTGCCTGTTCCTCCGGGACCTATCAAGAGACCCAGTACTTC	CACSSGTYQETQYF
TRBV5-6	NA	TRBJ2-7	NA	TGTGCCAGCAGCTTTTACGTCGGTTCCGAGCAGTACTTC	CASSFYVGSEQYF
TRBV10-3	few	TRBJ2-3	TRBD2	TGTGCCATCGGCCCCGGACTAGCGGGAGTATTAGATACGCAGTATTTT	CAIGPGLAGVLDTQYF
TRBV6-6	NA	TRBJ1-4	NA	TGTGCCAGCAGTTACTCGCAGGTTCAGAATGAAAAACTGTTTTTT	CASSYSQVQNEKLFF
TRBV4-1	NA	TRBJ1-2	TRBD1	TGCGCCAGCAGCCAAGGGGGGACAGGGGGAATAAATGGCTACACCTTC	CASSQGGTGGINGYTF